Below, 13 T cell receptor beta chains from the same sample are listed, as sequenced in a study of Ad26.COV2.S vaccination and SARS-CoV-2 variants. Described treatment: about 20 received Ad26.COV2.S at low or high dose, single or two shots; several received placebo; per-sample allocation not given. Specimen acquisition occurred on day 63 following the initial vaccine or placebo injection. Using immunoSEQ multiplex PCR, the repertoire was profiled, and TCRdb retains in-frame clones only, with some absent. The repertoire holds about 400,000 clones, with 89% as singletons. Sequencing used peripheral blood, obtained in a trial of Ad26.COV2.S vaccine versus placebo. Receptors were obtained from a person between 18 and 65 years old who received the Ad26.COV2.S COVID-19 vaccine or a placebo.

The V call is TRBV30, the J call TRBJ1-5, with a possible D match to TRBD1 (6 bases). The length of the CDR3 is 14 residues. The V end lost 2 bases, the J end lost 4 bases, and 12 bases lay between the germline ends. Germline CDR1 reads GTSNPN; CDR2 reads SVGIG (reference sequence). DNA of the CDR3: TGTGCCTGGAGTTCGGGGGCTTGGAATCAGCCCCAGCATTTT. Translated, it gives CAWSSGAWNQPQHF.

This clone was observed a handful of times. The rearrangement links TRBV19 to TRBJ2-2; the match to TRBD2 covers 8 bases. With V trimmed by 7 bases and J by 6 bases, 19 bases remained unmatched. The CDR3 is 18 residues long. Germline CDR1 and CDR2: LNHDA and SQIVND (reference sequence). The CDR3 is CASTLIHYSGISPGELFF. CDR3 sequence (DNA): TGTGCCAGTACCCTTATCCATTATAGCGGGATTTCCCCCGGGGAGCTGTTTTTT.

The chain links TRBV12-3 or TRBV12-4 to TRBJ2-7; D unresolved. V was trimmed by 6 bases and J by 3 bases, leaving 6 bases between them. This CDR3 is built from 11 residues. CDR3 sequence: CASRTRYEQYF. CDR3 nucleotides: TGTGCCAGCAGGACCCGCTACGAGCAGTACTTC.

The J gene is TRBJ2-3, the V gene TRBV30; 8 bases fit TRBD2. Trimming removed 5 bases from V and 0 bases from J; junction bases left unmatched: 7. CDR3 length equals 15 residues. CDR1 and CDR2 from the germline V gene are GTSNPN and SVGIG (reference sequence). The chain's CDR3 is CAWGLVAGSTDTQYF. CDR3 coding DNA: TGTGCCTGGGGTTTAGTAGCGGGAAGCACAGATACGCAGTATTTT.

This chain's CDR3 is CASPVGSSTASYEQYF. The CDR3 DNA follows: TGTGCCAGCCCAGTCGGATCTTCGACAGCGTCCTACGAGCAGTACTTC. V usage is TRBV9 and J usage is TRBJ2-7, with a weak D call TRBD1 (5 bases). This CDR3 spans 16 amino acids. The V end lost 7 bases, the J end lost 1 base, and 21 bases lay between the germline ends. Germline CDR1 reads SGDLS; CDR2 reads YYNGEE.

V gene TRBV19 combines with J gene TRBJ1-6, with 9 bases that match TRBD1. The CDR3 consists of 14 residues. The germline CDR1 and CDR2 sequences are LNHDA and SQIVND (reference sequence). The ends lost 5 bases at V and 9 bases at J; junction bases unmatched: 5. In nucleotides, the CDR3 is TGTGCCAGTAGTGGGACAGGGAGGGGTTCACCCCTCCACTTT. As protein: CASSGTGRGSPLHF.

This clone has only one observation. The chain uses TRBV5-1 and TRBJ2-3, with 7 bases fitting TRBD2. The CDR3 totals 15 residues. Germline lookup yields CDR1 SGHRS and CDR2 YFSETQ. V was pared by 1 base and J by 3 bases, with 5 bases of the junction left unmatched. The CDR3 nucleotides read TGCGCCAGCAGCTTGACCCCCGGGGGGACAGATACGCAGTATTTT. This encodes CASSLTPGGTDTQYF.

This chain joins TRBV6-5 and TRBJ1-2; TRBD1 matches 10 bases. Germline trimming cut 6 bases from V and 4 bases from J; bases unmatched to any gene: 8. The CDR3 has 15 residues. Germline CDR1 MNHEY, CDR2 SVGAGI. CDR3 protein: CASRTGTGEVYGYTF. The CDR3 coding sequence is TGTGCCAGCAGAACCGGGACAGGGGAGGTCTATGGCTACACCTTC.

V is TRBV6-5 and J is TRBJ1-4; D unclear. CDR1 and CDR2 from the germline V gene are MNHEY and SVGAGI. V lost 4 bases to trimming and J lost 8 bases, with 5 bases between them. The CDR3 contains 11 residues. The CDR3 protein is CASSSREKLFF. For the CDR3, the DNA is TGTGCCAGCAGTTCCAGGGAAAAACTGTTTTTT.

The chain links TRBV30 to TRBJ2-2; D gene ambiguous. The V gene's germline CDR1 is GTSNPN and CDR2 SVGIG (reference sequence). CDR3 length: 12 amino acids. V lost 5 bases to trimming and J lost 4 bases, with 8 bases between them. The CDR3 bases are TGTGCCTGGGGGGTCTTCACCGGGGAGCTGTTTTTT. It codes for CAWGVFTGELFF.

The chain combines TRBV5-4 with TRBJ2-1; D ambiguous. CDR1 is SGHNT and CDR2 is YYREEE in the germline V gene (reference sequence). V lost 5 bases and J 0 bases, leaving 9 bases between the germline ends. The CDR3 extends over 14 amino acids. The chain's CDR3 is CASRTTSSYNEQFF. The CDR3 nucleotides are TGTGCCAGCAGGACAACCAGCTCCTACAATGAGCAGTTCTTC. Full variable domain (remainder filled in from reference TRBV5-4 and TRBJ2-1): ETGVTQSPTHLIKTRGQQVTLRCSSQSGHNTVSWYQQALGQGPQFIFQYYREEENGRGNFPPRFSGLQFPNYSSELNVNALELDDSALYLCASRTTSSYNEQFFGPGTRLTVL.

The chain carries TRBV24-1 and TRBJ2-5, with 12 bases that match TRBD2. Germline V gene sequence: CDR1 KGHDR, CDR2 SFDVKD. With V trimmed by 4 bases and J by 3 bases, 11 bases remained unmatched. The CDR3 covers 18 residues. CDR3 DNA sequence: TGTGCCACCAGTGAACAGGGACTAGCGGGCCTTGGGGAAGAGACCCAGTACTTC. Translating gives CATSEQGLAGLGEETQYF.

V and J are TRBV10-2 and TRBJ2-3; D not certain. From germline, CDR1 is WSHSY and CDR2 SAAADI. This CDR3 is built from 11 residues. Trimming stripped 6 bases from V and 8 bases from J, with 9 bases between. CDR3 in amino acids: CASRGSGTQYF. For the CDR3, the DNA is TGCGCCAGCAGAGGGTCGGGTACGCAGTATTTT.